Given below is one TCR beta chain in context. Its specificity is not known. The donors were part of the validation cohort of more than 90 subjects. That cohort was separate from the first cohort, which comprised fewer than 800 subjects. Clones were read by immunoSEQ multiplex PCR, and TCRdb kept only the in-frame ones, dropping some. The data hold 150,000 to 180,000 clones, with 86% observed a single time. This record comes from a study of cytomegalovirus exposure and HLA in healthy donors. Overall study findings and caveats: In the 130 or so validation repertoires, about 95% of cluster scores exceeded 0, per a later analysis. A few of the chains that were CMV-associated were confirmed in vitro to be specific for CMV antigens. A classifier reportedly called cytomegalovirus status with high sensitivity and specificity.

The CDR3 spans 14 residues. The germline V gene encodes CDR1 SGHDT and CDR2 YYEEEE. The trim removed 4 bases at V and 5 bases at J, leaving 6 bases unmatched. The clonotype was recovered from a man aged 18 to 29 in good health and CMV-seropositive. Material for sequencing was PBMCs. The rearrangement uses TRBV5-6 and TRBJ2-7; 10 bases are a match to TRBD1. The CDR3 DNA is TGTGCCAGCAGCCCCGACAGGGGGCTCAACGAGCAGTACTTC. Its translation: CASSPDRGLNEQYF.